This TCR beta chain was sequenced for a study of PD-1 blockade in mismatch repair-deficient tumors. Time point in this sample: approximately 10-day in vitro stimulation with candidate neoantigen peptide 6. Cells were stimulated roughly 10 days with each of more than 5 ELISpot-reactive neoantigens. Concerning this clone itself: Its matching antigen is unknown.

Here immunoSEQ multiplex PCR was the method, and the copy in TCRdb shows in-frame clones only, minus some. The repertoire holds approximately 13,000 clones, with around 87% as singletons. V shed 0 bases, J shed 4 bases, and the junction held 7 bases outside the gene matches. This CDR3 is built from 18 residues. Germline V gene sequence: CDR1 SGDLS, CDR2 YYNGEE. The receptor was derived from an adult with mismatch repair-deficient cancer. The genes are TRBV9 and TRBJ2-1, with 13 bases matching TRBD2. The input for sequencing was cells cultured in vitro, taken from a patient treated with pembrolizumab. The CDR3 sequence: CASSVAWTSGSGYNEQFF. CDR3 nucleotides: TGTGCCAGCAGCGTAGCCTGGACTAGCGGGAGTGGATACAATGAGCAGTTCTTC. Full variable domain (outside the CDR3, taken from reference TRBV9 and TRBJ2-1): DSGVTQTPKHLITATGQRVTLRCSPRSGDLSVYWYQQSLDQGLQFLIQYYNGEERAKGNILERFSAQQFPDLHSELNLSSLELGDSALYFCASSVAWTSGSGYNEQFFGPGTRLTVL.